Listed below are T cell receptor beta chains from one sample, sequenced in a study of a mutant IDH1 vaccine in newly diagnosed glioma. The data were produced by immunoSEQ multiplex PCR, yet TCRdb's version contains in-frame clones alone and is incomplete. In the table there are approximately 41,000 clones, roughly 90% of which are singletons. The antigens for these receptors are not known. The sequencing here drew on PBMCs, taken from a glioma patient whose treatment included an IDH1 peptide vaccine. These receptors originate from a man aged 50 to 59 with glioma. Both conserved end residues are part of each CDR3. Each record gives: V gene, clone size, D gene, J gene, CDR3 protein, CDR3 DNA. A D gene is named only where the DNA matches it firmly. The size entry is marked missing in some rows and otherwise reads once, few, many or a size class.

TRBV5-1	.	.	TRBJ2-3	CASSLEDGTQYF	TGCGCCAGCAGCTTAGAGGATGGTACGCAGTATTTT
TRBV6-1	.	TRBD2	TRBJ2-6	CASRAGGSGANVLTF	TGTGCCAGTAGGGCGGGAGGCTCTGGGGCCAACGTCCTGACTTTC
TRBV7-2	.	TRBD1	TRBJ1-6	CASSYRDRANSPLHF	TGTGCCAGCAGCTACCGGGACAGGGCGAATTCACCCCTCCACTTT
TRBV2	once	.	TRBJ2-1	CASISTRTYNEQFF	TGTGCCAGCATCTCGACTCGTACCTACAATGAGCAGTTCTTC
TRBV7-8	.	.	TRBJ1-5	CASSLAESGQPQHF	TGTGCCAGCAGCTTAGCCGAGTCTGGTCAGCCCCAGCATTTT
TRBV5-6	.	TRBD2	TRBJ2-3	CASSLDRTSGGADTQYF	TGTGCCAGCAGCTTAGACCGGACTAGCGGGGGGGCAGATACGCAGTATTTT
TRBV18	.	TRBD1	TRBJ1-1	CASSKDRGAPTNTEAFF	TGTGCCAGCTCAAAGGACAGGGGAGCCCCGACGAACACTGAAGCTTTCTTT
TRBV7-6	.	.	TRBJ1-5	CASSSDVDSANQPQHF	TGTGCCAGCAGCTCCGATGTGGACAGTGCCAATCAGCCCCAGCATTTT
TRBV18	few	TRBD1	TRBJ1-6	CASSPGDRGSPLHF	TGTGCCAGCTCACCCGGGGACAGGGGATCACCCCTCCACTTT
TRBV7-2	.	TRBD2	TRBJ2-3	CASSPGVSGVDTQYF	TGTGCCAGCAGCCCAGGGGTTAGCGGGGTCGATACGCAGTATTTT
TRBV30	.	.	TRBJ1-2	CAWSGATGYTF	TGTGCCTGGAGTGGGGCTACTGGCTACACCTTC
TRBV29-1	.	.	TRBJ1-3	CSVDSGSGAGNTIYF	TGCAGCGTTGATTCCGGGTCGGGGGCTGGAAACACCATATATTTT
TRBV7-9	few	TRBD2	TRBJ2-3	CASSPTSGTTDTQYF	TGTGCCAGCAGCCCGACTAGCGGGACAACAGATACGCAGTATTTT
TRBV19	.	.	TRBJ2-2	CASKMGNTGELFF	TGTGCCAGTAAGATGGGGAACACCGGGGAGCTGTTTTTT
TRBV6-6	.	.	TRBJ1-2	CASSQTTTNYGYTF	TGTGCCAGCAGCCAGACAACCACCAACTATGGCTACACCTTC
TRBV9	.	.	TRBJ1-3	CASSPWEGGGNTIYF	TGTGCCAGCAGCCCGTGGGAGGGAGGAGGAAACACCATATATTTT
TRBV4-1	once	.	TRBJ1-1	CASSRGPGTEAFF	TGCGCCAGCAGCCGCGGTCCTGGGACTGAAGCTTTCTTT
TRBV6-1	.	TRBD2	TRBJ2-7	CASRGLAGATYEQYF	TGTGCCAGCAGGGGACTAGCGGGGGCCACCTACGAGCAGTACTTC
TRBV30	.	TRBD1	TRBJ2-7	CAWSGSGRGRRRLYEQYF	TGTGCCTGGAGTGGGTCAGGCAGGGGGCGCAGAAGACTCTACGAGCAGTACTTC
TRBV14	.	TRBD2	TRBJ2-3	CASSQKRLGTSGGPDTQYF	TGTGCCAGCAGCCAAAAAAGGCTAGGGACTAGCGGGGGCCCAGATACGCAGTATTTT
TRBV19	.	.	TRBJ1-2	CASSRDQGPGYTF	TGTGCCAGTAGTAGGGACCAGGGGCCCGGCTACACCTTC
TRBV30	.	.	TRBJ1-2	CAWAPWGDYGYTF	TGTGCCTGGGCCCCTTGGGGGGACTATGGCTACACCTTC
TRBV20-1	.	TRBD2	TRBJ2-3	CSVEAGDTQYF	TGCAGTGTAGAAGCGGGGGATACGCAGTATTTT
TRBV7-8	few	.	TRBJ1-3	CASSFGVSGNTIYF	TGTGCCAGCAGCTTTGGGGTCTCTGGAAACACCATATATTTT
TRBV7-2	.	.	TRBJ1-3	CASSLIARTSGNTIYF	TGTGCCAGCAGCTTAATCGCCAGGACCTCTGGAAACACCATATATTTT
TRBV5-4	.	.	TRBJ1-3	CASSLGTAGNTIYF	TGTGCCAGCAGCTTGGGGACGGCAGGAAACACCATATATTTT
TRBV9	once	TRBD1	TRBJ1-6	CASSSRGTEVSPLHF	TGTGCCAGCAGCTCTAGAGGGACAGAGGTTTCACCCCTCCACTTT
TRBV9	.	.	TRBJ2-1	CASSVGGPVSLYNEQFF	TGTGCCAGCAGCGTAGGCGGGCCCGTCTCCCTTTACAATGAGCAGTTCTTC
TRBV5-8	once	.	TRBJ1-5	CASSLVSGNQPQHF	TGTGCCAGCAGCTTGGTTTCTGGGAATCAGCCCCAGCATTTT
TRBV30	.	.	TRBJ1-2	CAWSVRHNYGYTF	TGTGCCTGGAGTGTACGACATAACTATGGCTACACCTTC
TRBV7-2	.	TRBD1	TRBJ1-1	CASSSTGGASTEAFF	TGTGCCAGCAGCTCAACAGGGGGCGCGTCCACTGAAGCTTTCTTT
TRBV28	.	.	TRBJ1-4	CASSLTEKLFF	TGTGCCAGCAGTTTGACGGAAAAACTGTTTTTT
TRBV7-8	.	.	TRBJ2-1	CASSLGHPNEQFF	TGTGCCAGCAGCTTAGGACACCCCAATGAGCAGTTCTTC
TRBV7-9	.	.	TRBJ1-1	CASSLEGRGAFF	TGTGCCAGCAGCTTAGAGGGGCGAGGAGCTTTCTTT
TRBV28	.	.	TRBJ1-1	CASLEKVTEAFF	TGTGCCAGCCTTGAAAAGGTTACTGAAGCTTTCTTT
TRBV4-3	.	.	TRBJ2-4	CASSPGTTGTKNIQYF	TGCGCCAGCAGCCCGGGGACCACGGGGACCAAAAACATTCAGTACTTC
TRBV4-3	once	.	TRBJ2-7	CASKSTTRDEQYF	TGCGCCAGCAAATCGACTACTAGGGACGAGCAGTACTTC
TRBV5-6	.	.	TRBJ2-7	CASSFRAGNVYEQYF	TGTGCCAGCAGCTTTCGGGCAGGGAATGTCTACGAGCAGTACTTC
TRBV5-1	once	.	TRBJ2-2	CASSSTGWNTGELFF	TGCGCCAGCAGCTCCACAGGGTGGAACACCGGGGAGCTGTTTTTT
TRBV12-5	.	.	TRBJ1-1	CASGLATSGDTEAFF	TGTGCTAGTGGTTTGGCGACGTCAGGGGACACTGAAGCTTTCTTT